This T cell receptor (beta chain) was found in a study of T-cell memory formation after mild COVID-19. Study-level findings and limits: Second-wave clones that peaked on day 37 lacked confirmed SARS-CoV-2 specificity.

Germline CDR1 is SEHNR and CDR2 is FQNEAQ (reference sequence). V dropped 8 bases and J dropped 2 bases, with 19 bases sitting between them. The CDR3 spans 15 residues. On this clonotype: Its cognate antigen is unknown.

With constant-segment primers, 5'RACE yielded cDNA libraries of TCR alpha and TCR beta that carried sample barcodes and UMIs. One entry per CDR3 protein results from TCRdb running MiXCR on the 5' RACE reads. The sample has under 85,000 distinct CDR3 sequences, more than 11% seen once. This TCR was recovered from an adult woman who had mild COVID-19 (a few samples of this study predate the infection). Cell type and time point are not known. The chain couples TRBV7-9 to TRBJ2-7, with D perhaps TRBD1 (5 bases). Input material: PBMCs or a T cell subset sorted from them (not recorded which). The DNA for the CDR3 is TGTGCCAGCGTCGAGATGACAGAGGACACCTACGAGCAGTACTTC. This codes for CASVEMTEDTYEQYF.